This TCR beta chain was sequenced in a study of control samples from healthy donors and cancer patients. Clones were sequenced by immunoSEQ multiplex PCR, and TCRdb holds only the in-frame ones, with some missing. This sample yields about 130,000 clones, of which 90% are seen a single time; 2.5% belongs to the top ten. The CDR3 contains 13 residues. Trimming took 3 bases from V and 6 from J, leaving 11 bases between them. CDR1 and CDR2 from the germline V gene are KGHSH and LQKENI. The source material was blood. The chain combines TRBV18 with TRBJ1-1; D is ambiguous. This TCR was recovered from a man between 18 and 29 years old in good health. The CDR3 protein is CASSPTTPAEAFF. The CDR3 DNA sequence: TGTGCCAGCTCACCGACGACACCCGCTGAAGCTTTCTTT.